Presented here are 20 T cell receptor beta chains from one specimen sequenced in a study of CD8 T cells in ankylosing spondylitis. General study points: Apparently characteristic of ankylosing spondylitis blood was a TCR beta motif (eight highly homologous variants).

One entry per CDR3 protein results from TCRdb running MiXCR on the 5' RACE reads. The table has 200,000 to 250,000 distinct CDR3 sequences, about 17% seen once. Their cognate antigens are unknown. Sequencing input: blood, either unsorted or a sorted T cell fraction (not recorded which). These receptors were taken from a male donor with ankylosing spondylitis.

The V gene is TRBV7-9, the J gene TRBJ1-1, with no clear D. Germline loops: CDR1 SEHNR, CDR2 FQNEAQ (reference sequence). The CDR3 contains 13 residues. V lost 4 bases to trimming and J lost 6 bases, with 12 bases between them. CDR3 region: CASSSWGSAEAFF. CDR3 DNA sequence: TGTGCCAGCAGCTCGTGGGGTTCCGCTGAAGCTTTCTTT.

The table lists this clonotype with a few counts. The rearrangement joins TRBV3-1 to TRBJ2-1; the D gene is possibly TRBD2 (6 bases). Germline CDR1 reads LGHDT; CDR2 reads YNNKEL (reference sequence). V was trimmed by 0 bases and J by 6 bases, leaving 9 bases between them. The CDR3 has 14 amino acids. The CDR3 is CASSQEVEGNEQFF. CDR3 bases: TGTGCCAGCAGCCAAGAAGTGGAGGGCAATGAGCAGTTCTTC.

This clonotype came up a few times. The chain couples TRBV7-9 to TRBJ1-2; D is perhaps TRBD1 (5 bases). The CDR3 is made up of 17 amino acids. The V end lost 1 base, the J end lost 0 bases, and 15 bases lay between the germline ends. Germline V gene data show CDR1 as SEHNR and CDR2 as FQNEAQ (reference sequence). The CDR3 DNA reads TGTGCCAGCAGCTTAGAAGACAGACACCTCCCTAACTATGGCTACACCTTC. The encoded protein is CASSLEDRHLPNYGYTF.

This chain connects TRBV12-3 or TRBV12-4 to TRBJ1-4; D uncertain. The germline V and J ends were trimmed by 4 bases and 0 bases, with 12 bases remaining between them. CDR3 length equals 16 residues. The CDR3: CASSSNFLATNEKLFF. The CDR3 coding sequence is TGTGCCAGCAGTTCCAACTTTTTAGCAACTAATGAAAAACTGTTTTTT.

The table lists this clonotype with many counts. The V and J genes are TRBV7-9 and TRBJ2-5; D uncertain. V lost 1 base to trimming and J lost 1 base, with 7 bases between them. CDR1 SEHNR and CDR2 FQNEAQ come from the germline V gene (reference sequence). CDR3 length equals 14 residues. Written as DNA, the CDR3 is TGTGCCAGCAGCTTAGTGGGTACCCAAGAGACCCAGTACTTC. This sequence encodes CASSLVGTQETQYF.

V is TRBV5-1 and J is TRBJ1-3; maybe TRBD1 (5 bases). CDR1 and CDR2 from the germline V gene are SGHRS and YFSETQ. The CDR3 is 16 residues long. V was clipped by 0 bases and J by 3 bases, with 13 bases between them. The CDR3 DNA reads as TGCGCCAGCAGCTTGGAGGGGCCTAGGAGTGGAAACACCATATATTTT. This codes for CASSLEGPRSGNTIYF. The full variable domain, rest sourced from reference TRBV5-1 and TRBJ1-3, is KAGVTQTPRYLIKTRGQQVTLSCSPISGHRSVSWYQQTPGQGLQFLFEYFSETQRNKGNFPGRFSGRQFSNSRSEMNVSTLELGDSALYLCASSLEGPRSGNTIYFGEGSWLTVV.

This clonotype was recorded a few times. The chain employs TRBV4-1 and TRBJ2-1; TRBD2 matches at 8 bases. The germline CDR1 and CDR2 sequences are MGHRA and YSYEKL. The CDR3 has 15 amino acids. Trimming removed 3 bases from V and 8 bases from J; junction bases left unmatched: 9. The DNA of the CDR3 is TGCGCCAGCAGCCACTTAGCGGGACCCGGCGATGAGCAGTTCTTC. Translation: CASSHLAGPGDEQFF.

This clonotype was counted between two and nine times. This chain uses TRBV2 with TRBJ2-1; D perhaps matches TRBD1 (6 bases). V dropped 2 bases and J dropped 7 bases, with 18 bases sitting between them. Germline CDR1 SNHLY, CDR2 FYNNEI. CDR3 length equals 16 residues. CDR3 sequence reads: CASSERSGGFENEQFF. The DNA for the CDR3 is TGTGCCAGCAGTGAAAGGAGTGGGGGCTTTGAAAATGAGCAGTTCTTC.

This clonotype was seen repeatedly, ten times or more. The chain combines TRBV27 with TRBJ2-5; D remains unclear. The CDR3 sequence is 12 residues long. Looked up from germline, CDR1 is MNHEY and CDR2 is SMNVEV (reference sequence). Trimming removed 7 bases at V and 1 base at J, with 7 bases between. For the CDR3, the DNA is TGTGCCAGCAATGAGATCCAAGAGACCCAGTACTTC. Encoded protein: CASNEIQETQYF.

In its sample, this clonotype was seen many times. The chain uses TRBV29-1 and TRBJ1-1; 8 nucleotides align to TRBD1. CDR3 length equals 13 residues. CDR1 SQVTM and CDR2 ANQGSEA come from the germline V gene. The V segment lost 3 bases and the J segment 3 bases; nucleotides outside the gene matches: 3. CDR3 loop: CSVDKTGDTEAFF. The DNA of the CDR3 is TGCAGCGTTGATAAGACAGGGGACACTGAAGCTTTCTTT. The full variable domain, its missing parts supplied by reference TRBV29-1 and TRBJ1-1, is SAVISQKPSRDICQRGTSLTIQCQVDSQVTMMFWYRQQPGQSLTLIATANQGSEATYESGFVIDKFPISRPNLTFSTLTVSNMSPEDSSIYLCSVDKTGDTEAFFGQGTRLTVV.

The CDR3 DNA is TGTGCCAGCAGTAGATTCAGGGGTGGGAAACTGTTTTTT. It yields the protein CASSRFRGGKLFF. The rearrangement joins TRBV6-2 or TRBV6-3 to TRBJ1-4, with a possible D match to TRBD1 (6 bases). CDR3 length: 13 residues. Germline CDR1 and CDR2: MNHEY and SVGEGT. V dropped 5 bases and J dropped 11 bases, with 15 bases sitting between them.

The CDR3 nucleotides are TGTGCCAGCAGCTCCCAGGACAGTGAAGCTTTCTTT. It yields the protein CASSSQDSEAFF. The chain uses TRBV7-9 and TRBJ1-1; TRBD1 is a possible D gene (6 bases). Germline V CDR1 and CDR2: SEHNR, FQNEAQ (reference sequence). V was cut by 4 bases and J by 7 bases, with 10 bases left in between. This CDR3 is 12 amino acids long.

This clonotype was recorded a few times. The chain couples TRBV30 to TRBJ2-7; 11 nucleotides match TRBD2. J lost 3 bases, V lost 4 bases, and 5 bases had no gene match. The CDR3 runs to 14 residues. In germline, CDR1 is GTSNPN, CDR2 SVGIG (reference sequence). CDR3: CAWILAGERYEQYF. The DNA of the CDR3 is TGTGCCTGGATACTAGCGGGAGAACGCTACGAGCAGTACTTC.

This clonotype was counted only a few times. The chain carries TRBV20-1 and TRBJ2-7; no clear D gene. Germline-derived CDR1 and CDR2 are DFQATT and SNEGSKA (reference sequence). V lost 6 bases and J lost 1, with 16 bases in between. The CDR3 loop spans 14 amino acids. This CDR3 reads CSAVDLGVSYEQYF. CDR3 DNA: TGCAGTGCGGTAGACCTCGGAGTGTCCTACGAGCAGTACTTC.

V usage is TRBV7-2 and J usage is TRBJ2-7; 10 bases are shared with TRBD2. From germline, CDR1 is SGHTA and CDR2 FQGNSA. This CDR3 has 16 amino acids. J was trimmed by 0 bases and V by 3 bases; bases with no gene match: 5. The CDR3 region has the DNA TGTGCCAGCAGCTTTTGGACTAGCGGACCCTCCTACGAGCAGTACTTC. Translation: CASSFWTSGPSYEQYF.

The CDR3, as DNA: TGTGCCAGCAGTGGGGACAGGGAGCTTAGCGAGCAGTACTTC. Translating gives CASSGDRELSEQYF. The chain employs TRBV2 and TRBJ2-7; 9 bases are shared with TRBD1. The CDR3 consists of 14 residues. Germline V gene data show CDR1 as SNHLY and CDR2 as FYNNEI. The V gene end was trimmed by 4 bases and the J gene end by 6 bases; junction bases not matched to a gene: 7.

The chain is built from TRBV4-1 and TRBJ2-3; 9 bases line up with TRBD1. The CDR3 runs to 17 residues. The ends lost 2 bases at V and 3 bases at J; junction bases unmatched: 9. Germline V gene data show CDR1 as MGHRA and CDR2 as YSYEKL. CDR3 residues: CASSQIRAGQGTDTQYF. The CDR3 DNA follows: TGCGCCAGCAGCCAAATAAGGGCGGGACAGGGAACAGATACGCAGTATTTT.

This clonotype was counted between two and nine times. The genes are TRBV4-1 and TRBJ2-1; TRBD1 is a possible D gene (5 bases). Trimming left V 2 bases short and J 9 bases short, with 14 bases between. CDR3 length equals 14 residues. Per the germline V gene, CDR1 is MGHRA and CDR2 is YSYEKL. Here the CDR3 DNA reads TGCGCCAGCAGCCAAACAGACACAGGTTTTGAGCAGTTCTTC. It is translated as CASSQTDTGFEQFF.

V is TRBV5-6 and J is TRBJ1-2; the D is unclear. From germline, CDR1 is SGHDT and CDR2 YYEEEE. The CDR3 consists of 12 residues. Trimming took off 4 bases at V and 4 bases at J, with 8 bases between the two ends. CDR3 bases: TGTGCCAGCAGCGTAAGCCCCTATGGCTACACCTTC. Translated, it gives CASSVSPYGYTF.

The chain employs TRBV4-1 and TRBJ2-1; D gene ambiguous. Germline-derived CDR1 and CDR2 are MGHRA and YSYEKL. V lost 2 bases and J lost 8, with 10 bases in between. CDR3 size: 13 residues. The CDR3 region is CASSQFSTDEQFF. As DNA, the CDR3 is TGCGCCAGCAGCCAATTCAGCACGGATGAGCAGTTCTTC.